The 32 T cell receptor beta chains given below trace back to one sample, sequenced in a study of CD8+ T cells in alopecia areata. After isolation, RNA underwent reverse transcription to generate cDNA as the sequencing template. TCRdb keeps only in-frame clones here, not all; method: immunoSEQ multiplex PCR. The sample records hundreds of thousands of clones, more than 45% being singletons. Indicated treatment: oral pan-JAK inhibitor, 5-10 mg twice daily. The input for sequencing was CD4+ T cells sorted from blood, taken at week 24, from a patient treated with tofacitinib. The origin of the receptors is a human donor with alopecia areata.

This sequence joins TRBV5-4 and TRBJ2-7; TRBD1 aligns across 9 bases. Germline CDR1 SGHNT, CDR2 YYREEE (reference sequence). There are 15 residues in the CDR3. V shed 1 base and J 2 bases; nucleotides not matched to a gene: 4. The CDR3 DNA reads as TGTGCCAGCAGCTTGACAGGGGGCTTCACCTACGAGCAGTACTTC. Its translation: CASSLTGGFTYEQYF.

The chain uses TRBV15 and TRBJ2-5; weak D call: TRBD1 (6 bases). The CDR3 extends over 14 amino acids. Trimming shortened V by 3 bases and J by 5 bases, and 13 bases separated the two germline ends. Per germline, CDR1 LNHNV and CDR2 YYDKDF (reference sequence). CDR3 sequence reads: CATSRGAVGETQYF. Written as DNA, the CDR3 is TGTGCCACCAGCAGGGGGGCGGTGGGGGAGACCCAGTACTTC.

This chain joins TRBV29-1 and TRBJ2-3; 7 bases align to TRBD1. Trimming removed 6 bases from V and 2 bases from J; junction bases left unmatched: 5. The CDR3 runs 13 residues. Germline values: CDR1 SQVTM, CDR2 ANQGSEA. The CDR3 is CSVGQVFTDTQYF. CDR3 sequence (DNA): TGCAGCGTCGGACAGGTATTCACAGATACGCAGTATTTT.

The gene calls are TRBV4-3 and TRBJ2-2; D is unresolved. Trimming removed 2 bases from V and 4 bases from J, with 14 bases in between. The CDR3 is 16 residues long. Germline CDR1 reads LGHNA; CDR2 reads YSLEER. The CDR3 DNA reads as TGCGCCAGCAGCCAATTTATGGCCAGTGGCACCGGGGAGCTGTTTTTT. Its translation: CASSQFMASGTGELFF.

This chain uses TRBV15 with TRBJ2-1; the D gene is possibly TRBD1 (6 bases). Germline values: CDR1 LNHNV, CDR2 YYDKDF (reference sequence). This CDR3 spans 18 amino acids. V lost 4 bases and J 4 bases, leaving 23 bases between the germline ends. CDR3 coding DNA: TGTGCCACCAGCAAATCCCCACATCGGACAGCTAGTTACAATGAGCAGTTCTTC. It yields the protein CATSKSPHRTASYNEQFF. Full variable domain (missing parts from reference TRBV15 and TRBJ2-1): DAMVIQNPRYQVTQFGKPVTLSCSQTLNHNVMYWYQQKSSQAPKLLFHYYDKDFNNEADTPDNFQSRRPNTSFCFLDIRSPGLGDTAMYLCATSKSPHRTASYNEQFFGPGTRLTVL.

The chain joins TRBV7-2 to TRBJ1-1; weak D call: TRBD1 (5 bases). The CDR3 consists of 14 residues. Per the germline V gene, CDR1 is SGHTA and CDR2 is FQGNSA. Deletions cut 4 bases from V and 4 bases from J, with 13 bases between. The CDR3 bases are TGTGCCAGCAGCTCCCTGGGGACTGTCACTGAAGCTTTCTTT. It specifies CASSSLGTVTEAFF.

V gene TRBV5-1 combines with J gene TRBJ2-5; 8 bases are a match to TRBD1. J lost 0 bases, V lost 5 bases, and 6 bases had no gene match. This CDR3 has 15 amino acids. The germline gives CDR1 SGHRS, CDR2 YFSETQ. The CDR3 is CASSQGQGNQETQYF. DNA for the CDR3: TGCGCCAGCAGTCAAGGACAGGGTAACCAAGAGACCCAGTACTTC.

The chain carries TRBV9 and TRBJ2-1; 10 nucleotides line up with TRBD1. With V trimmed by 3 bases and J by 3 bases, 3 bases remained unmatched. There are 15 residues in the CDR3. The germline gives CDR1 SGDLS, CDR2 YYNGEE. The CDR3 reads CASSGGQGNYNEQFF. In nucleotides, the CDR3 is TGTGCCAGCAGCGGGGGACAGGGGAACTACAATGAGCAGTTCTTC.

This clone was picked up a small number of times. This chain links TRBV4-1 with TRBJ2-5; either TRBD1 or TRBD2 may supply D (7 bases each). CDR1 is MGHRA and CDR2 is YSYEKL in the germline V gene. The CDR3 runs to 16 residues. Trimming left V 1 base short and J 1 base short, with 13 bases between. The CDR3 DNA is TGCGCCAGCAGCCAAGGAGGGGGCGGGAGCCAAGAGACCCAGTACTTC. Its protein product is CASSQGGGGSQETQYF.

This rearrangement joins TRBV9 to TRBJ2-3, with D unclear. The CDR3 contains 12 residues. Germline CDR1 SGDLS, CDR2 YYNGEE. The V and J ends lost 0 bases and 4 bases respectively, with 3 bases between them. CDR3 nucleotides: TGTGCCAGCAGCGTAGGTTCAGATACGCAGTATTTT. The encoded protein is CASSVGSDTQYF. Variable domain in full (rest from reference TRBV9 and TRBJ2-3): DSGVTQTPKHLITATGQRVTLRCSPRSGDLSVYWYQQSLDQGLQFLIQYYNGEERAKGNILERFSAQQFPDLHSELNLSSLELGDSALYFCASSVGSDTQYFGPGTRLTVL.

The chain recombines TRBV7-9 with TRBJ2-1, with D unresolved. Trimming took off 5 bases at V and 7 bases at J, with 18 bases between the two ends. Per the germline V gene, CDR1 is SEHNR and CDR2 is FQNEAQ (reference sequence). This CDR3 contains 15 residues. The CDR3 DNA is TGTGCCAGCAGCCTAAGCCTCCGAATAGTGAATGAGCAGTTCTTC. Translated: CASSLSLRIVNEQFF. The entire variable domain, with the rest obtained from reference TRBV7-9 and TRBJ2-1, is as follows: DTGVSQNPRHKITKRGQNVTFRCDPISEHNRLYWYRQTLGQGPEFLTYFQNEAQLEKSRLLSDRFSAERPKGSFSTLEIQRTEQGDSAMYLCASSLSLRIVNEQFFGPGTRLTVL.

The V call is TRBV11-2, the J call TRBJ2-7; D is unresolved. The CDR3 covers 13 residues. V dropped 3 bases and J dropped 3 bases, with 9 bases sitting between them. CDR1 is SGHAT, CDR2 FQNNGV, per germline. The CDR3 spells CASSFDSLYEQYF. CDR3 DNA: TGTGCCAGCAGCTTTGATTCCCTCTACGAGCAGTACTTC.

This chain's CDR3 is CASSVSGTQETQYF. CDR3 nucleotide sequence: TGTGCCAGCAGCGTTTCCGGAACACAAGAGACCCAGTACTTC. V gene TRBV9 combines with J gene TRBJ2-5; D uncertain. The germline gives CDR1 SGDLS, CDR2 YYNGEE. This CDR3 has 14 amino acids. Deletions cut 2 bases from V and 2 bases from J, with 10 bases between.

DNA of the CDR3: TGTGCCACCAGCGGTCAGGGGTCAGATACGCAGTATTTT. Translation gives CATSGQGSDTQYF. The V call is TRBV15, the J call TRBJ2-3; D possibly corresponds to TRBD1 (6 bases). V gave up 5 bases and J gave up 4 bases, with 10 bases separating them. The CDR3 sequence is 13 residues long. Germline V lookup: CDR1 LNHNV, CDR2 YYDKDF (reference sequence).

The V gene is TRBV20-1, the J gene TRBJ1-2; D uncertain. Between the trimmed V and J ends, which lost 7 bases and 4 bases, there was a span of 4 bases. The CDR3 runs to 9 residues. CDR1 and CDR2 (germline): DFQATT, SNEGSKA (reference sequence). CDR3 region: CSGGYGYTF. The CDR3, as DNA: TGCAGTGGGGGCTATGGCTACACCTTC.

Only a few counts were recorded for this clone. The rearrangement links TRBV14 to TRBJ1-2; tentative D call: TRBD1 (6 bases). This CDR3 is built from 13 residues. Trimming left V 4 bases short and J 9 bases short, with 15 bases between. Germline V gives CDR1 SGHDN, CDR2 FVKESK. The CDR3 region is CASSRGRGGRYTF. For the CDR3, the DNA is TGTGCCAGCAGCCGAGGAAGGGGGGGCCGCTACACCTTC.

This clone was picked up one time. The chain links TRBV2 to TRBJ2-5; 7 bases are a match to TRBD2. The V gene end was trimmed by 7 bases and the J gene end by 5 bases; junction bases not matched to a gene: 13. The CDR3 runs 15 residues. The V gene's germline CDR1 is SNHLY and CDR2 FYNNEI. CDR3 DNA sequence: TGTGCCAGCAATCGAGCGGGGCACTCCATGGAGACCCAGTACTTC. Its protein product is CASNRAGHSMETQYF.

This clone was found a few times. This rearrangement joins TRBV6-5 to TRBJ2-1, with 8 bases identical to TRBD2. Germline V gene lookup returns CDR1 MNHEY and CDR2 SVGAGI. V lost 2 bases, J lost 2 bases, and 5 bases stayed unmatched. The CDR3 has 16 residues. CDR3 protein: CASSYRSGGAYNEQFF. DNA for the CDR3: TGTGCCAGCAGTTACAGGAGCGGGGGAGCCTACAATGAGCAGTTCTTC.

CDR3 sequence reads: CAISAGQGAWADTQYF. The DNA of the CDR3 is TGTGCCATCAGTGCAGGACAGGGGGCTTGGGCAGATACGCAGTATTTT. The chain uses TRBV10-3 and TRBJ2-3; 11 bases are a match to TRBD1. V shed 4 bases and J 4 bases; nucleotides not matched to a gene: 7. Germline V gene sequence: CDR1 ENHRY, CDR2 SYGVKD. The CDR3 has 16 residues.

This chain links TRBV5-6 with TRBJ2-7; the match to TRBD1 covers 8 bases. Germline V gives CDR1 SGHDT, CDR2 YYEEEE. The CDR3 spans 15 residues. After removal of 5 bases from V and 3 bases from J, the junction contained 10 bases not matched to a gene. The CDR3 DNA sequence: TGTGCCAGCAGGTACCTCGGGACAGGAGGCTACGAGCAGTACTTC. It translates to CASRYLGTGGYEQYF.

The V gene is TRBV5-1, the J gene TRBJ1-2, with a weak D call TRBD1 (5 bases). Trimming took off 4 bases at V and 3 bases at J, with 10 bases between the two ends. The CDR3 has 13 amino acids. The V gene's germline CDR1 is SGHRS and CDR2 YFSETQ. DNA of the CDR3: TGCGCCAGCAGCCGGGGGAGAGACTATGGCTACACCTTC. Its protein is CASSRGRDYGYTF.

Written as DNA, the CDR3 is TGTGCCAGCAGCGTAGGCAGCGGGGGGTTACCTCCGGAAGAGACCCAGTACTTC. Encoded protein: CASSVGSGGLPPEETQYF. This chain links TRBV9 with TRBJ2-5, with 9 bases identical to TRBD2. With V trimmed by 0 bases and J by 3 bases, 12 bases remained unmatched. The CDR3 sequence is 18 residues long. The germline gives CDR1 SGDLS, CDR2 YYNGEE.

The count of this clone is one. The DNA of the CDR3 is TGTGCCTGGGCCACAGGGGCTGGAAACACCATATATTTT. This gives the protein CAWATGAGNTIYF. The V and J genes are TRBV30 and TRBJ1-3, with 7 bases matching TRBD1. Germline V lookup: CDR1 GTSNPN, CDR2 SVGIG (reference sequence). This CDR3 is built from 13 residues. Trimming at V came to 5 bases and at J to 2 bases, leaving 3 bases not matched to a gene.

V and J are TRBV30 and TRBJ1-6; D is possibly TRBD1 (5 bases). Germline CDR1 reads GTSNPN; CDR2 reads SVGIG (reference sequence). V was shortened by 2 bases and J by 8 bases, with 16 bases between the two germline ends. The CDR3 consists of 15 residues. The CDR3 loop is CAWSTGLTGDSPLHF. For the CDR3, the DNA is TGTGCCTGGAGTACGGGACTAACGGGGGATTCACCCCTCCACTTT.

This clone was detected many times. V is TRBV2 and J is TRBJ2-2, with D uncertain. The germline CDR1 and CDR2 sequences are SNHLY and FYNNEI. The CDR3 loop spans 15 amino acids. V was trimmed by 2 bases and J by 4 bases, leaving 11 bases between them. The DNA for the CDR3 is TGTGCCAGCAGTGAAAGTGTCGGCACCACCGGGGAGCTGTTTTTT. This encodes CASSESVGTTGELFF.

V is TRBV30 and J is TRBJ2-4; maybe TRBD1 (7 bases). The CDR3 has 15 amino acids. Trimming took off 5 bases at V and 7 bases at J, with 21 bases between the two ends. The V gene's germline CDR1 is GTSNPN and CDR2 SVGIG (reference sequence). In nucleotides, the CDR3 is TGTGCCTGGTCCACTCGGCAGGGGGGACCGAACATTCAGTACTTC. This codes for CAWSTRQGGPNIQYF. Full variable domain (missing parts from reference TRBV30 and TRBJ2-4): SQTIHQWPATLVQPVGSPLSLECTVEGTSNPNLYWYRQAAGRGLQLLFYSVGIGQISSEVPQNLSASRPQDRQFILSSKKLLLSDSGFYLCAWSTRQGGPNIQYFGAGTRLSVL.

The rearrangement uses TRBV7-3 and TRBJ2-5; a possible D gene is TRBD1 (6 bases). The V gene's germline CDR1 is SGHTA and CDR2 FQGTGA. Between the trimmed V and J ends, which lost 1 base and 3 bases, there was a span of 6 bases. The length of the CDR3 is 13 residues. The CDR3 DNA sequence: TGTGCCAGCAGCTTAAACAGGGAAGAGACCCAGTACTTC. It encodes CASSLNREETQYF.

For the CDR3, the DNA is TGTGCCAGCAGCCAAGGCACCGGGACCCCGACGGGGACCGGGGAGCTGTTTTTT. Its protein product is CASSQGTGTPTGTGELFF. This rearrangement joins TRBV4-2 to TRBJ2-2, with D possibly called TRBD1 or TRBD2 (5 bases each). Germline V lookup: CDR1 LGHNA, CDR2 YNFKEQ. The CDR3 sequence is 18 residues long. The V end was cut by 1 base, the J end by 5 bases, with 20 bases between.

This chain links TRBV18 with TRBJ2-1; D is perhaps TRBD2 (6 bases). The CDR3 extends over 13 amino acids. Germline CDR1 reads KGHSH; CDR2 reads LQKENI. The germline V and J ends were trimmed by 5 bases and 5 bases, with 10 bases remaining between them. The CDR3 DNA reads TGTGCCAGCTCAACGGGACTTCACAATGAGCAGTTCTTC. Translating it yields CASSTGLHNEQFF. Looking up the rest from reference TRBV18 and TRBJ2-1 gives the full variable domain: NAGVMQNPRHLVRRRGQEARLRCSPMKGHSHVYWYRQLPEEGLKFMVYLQKENIIDESGMPKERFSAEFPKEGPSILRIQQVVRGDSAAYFCASSTGLHNEQFFGPGTRLTVL.

With regard to this clone: This CDR3 is also generated by other DNA sequences in the sample. This rearrangement joins TRBV29-1 to TRBJ1-1; no clear D gene. This CDR3 comprises 13 residues. V shed 6 bases and J shed 0 bases, with 11 bases lying between them. Germline V lookup: CDR1 SQVTM, CDR2 ANQGSEA. CDR3 nucleotides: TGCAGCGTCGTCAGGCAGATGAACACTGAAGCTTTCTTT. Its translation is CSVVRQMNTEAFF.

This clone was counted only a few times. The V call is TRBV28, the J call TRBJ2-3, with D possibly TRBD1 on 5 matching bases. This CDR3 has 13 residues. V was clipped by 3 bases and J by 6 bases, with 10 bases between them. Germline lookup yields CDR1 MDHEN and CDR2 SYDVKM. The CDR3 here is CASSFKGPDTQYF. As DNA, the CDR3 is TGTGCCAGCAGTTTTAAGGGGCCGGATACGCAGTATTTT.

There are a few counts of this clone. The chain has TRBV10-3 and TRBJ1-2, with TRBD1 matching 9 bases. Germline CDR1 reads ENHRY; CDR2 reads SYGVKD. V was pared by 3 bases and J by 4 bases, with 3 bases of the junction left unmatched. The CDR3 has 14 amino acids. The CDR3 loop reads CAISEQGAAYGYTF. The CDR3 DNA sequence: TGTGCCATCAGTGAACAGGGGGCGGCCTATGGCTACACCTTC.